Listed here are 7 T cell receptor beta chains from one sample, sequenced in a study of T cell responses to AZD1222 COVID-19 vaccine. Method: immunoSEQ multiplex PCR; TCRdb's copy keeps in-frame clones and lacks some. The sample yields around 120,000 clones, about nine tenths seen once. Here the sequenced sample was peripheral blood, taken on day 0 of AZD1222 vaccination. These TCRs come from an adult in good health.

This chain uses TRBV5-1 with TRBJ1-1; TRBD1 is a possible D gene (5 bases). This CDR3 contains 14 residues. Trimming shortened V by 3 bases and J by 1 base, and 10 bases separated the two germline ends. Germline loops: CDR1 SGHRS, CDR2 YFSETQ. CDR3 coding DNA: TGCGCCAGCAGCTCCCGCGGACAGAACACTGAAGCTTTCTTT. Residues: CASSSRGQNTEAFF.

The V and J genes are TRBV9 and TRBJ2-2, with unresolved D. The germline V gene encodes CDR1 SGDLS and CDR2 YYNGEE. The V gene lost 0 bases and the J gene lost 4 bases, with 7 bases spanning the gap. The CDR3 has 14 amino acids. The CDR3 here is CASSVEGLTGELFF. The CDR3 DNA sequence: TGTGCCAGCAGCGTAGAGGGCCTCACCGGGGAGCTGTTTTTT.

V gene TRBV5-4 combines with J gene TRBJ2-7; D call uncertain. Trimming took off 0 bases at V and 4 bases at J, with 14 bases between the two ends. Germline V gives CDR1 SGHNT, CDR2 YYREEE (reference sequence). This CDR3 has 15 residues. The CDR3: CASSLGFGAFYEQYF. DNA for the CDR3: TGTGCCAGCAGCTTGGGGTTCGGAGCCTTTTACGAGCAGTACTTC.

This clone appeared a single time. The rearrangement joins TRBV25-1 to TRBJ2-3, with D perhaps TRBD1 or TRBD2 (5 bases each). The CDR3 sequence is 16 residues long. The germline V and J ends were trimmed by 2 bases and 1 base, with 13 bases remaining between them. Germline V CDR1 and CDR2: MGHDK, SYGVNS. CDR3 coding DNA: TGTGCCAGCAGTGAACTTTGGGGACCTGGCACAGATACGCAGTATTTT. The encoded protein is CASSELWGPGTDTQYF.

The chain joins TRBV29-1 to TRBJ1-1; tentative D call: TRBD1 (5 bases). V lost 4 bases, J lost 5 bases, and 14 bases lay in between. The CDR3 runs 13 residues. Germline loops: CDR1 SQVTM, CDR2 ANQGSEA. CDR3: CSVGTGEGTEAFF. The CDR3 DNA reads TGCAGCGTTGGAACCGGGGAGGGGACTGAAGCTTTCTTT.

This chain links TRBV3-1 (or the pseudogene TRBV3-2) with TRBJ2-7, with TRBD1 matching over 7 bases. Germline-derived CDR1 and CDR2 are LGHDT and YNNKEL (reference sequence). The CDR3 contains 12 residues. V lost 6 bases and J lost 4; bases outside the gene matches: 3. This CDR3 reads CASRGTVYEQYF. In DNA form, the CDR3 reads TGTGCCAGCAGGGGGACAGTATACGAGCAGTACTTC.

The V call is TRBV30, the J call TRBJ2-7; D is uncertain. Per the germline V gene, CDR1 is GTSNPN and CDR2 is SVGIG (reference sequence). V was clipped by 2 bases and J by 3 bases, with 5 bases between them. The CDR3 contains 11 residues. CDR3 DNA: TGTGCCTGGAGTAAACTCTACGAGCAGTACTTC. Residues: CAWSKLYEQYF.